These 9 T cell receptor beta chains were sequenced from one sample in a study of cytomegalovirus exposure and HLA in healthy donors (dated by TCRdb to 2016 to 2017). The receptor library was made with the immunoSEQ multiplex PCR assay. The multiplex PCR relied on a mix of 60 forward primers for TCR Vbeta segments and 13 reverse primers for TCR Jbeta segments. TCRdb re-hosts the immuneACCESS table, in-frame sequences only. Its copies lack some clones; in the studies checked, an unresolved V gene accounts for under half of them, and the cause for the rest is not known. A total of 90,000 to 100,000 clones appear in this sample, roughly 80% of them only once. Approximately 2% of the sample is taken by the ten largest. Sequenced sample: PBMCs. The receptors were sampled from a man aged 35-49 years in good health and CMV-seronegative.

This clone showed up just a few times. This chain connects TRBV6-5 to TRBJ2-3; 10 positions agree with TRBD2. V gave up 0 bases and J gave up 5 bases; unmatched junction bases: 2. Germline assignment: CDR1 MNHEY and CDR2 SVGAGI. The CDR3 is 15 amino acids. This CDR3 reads CASSYSLAGLDTQYF. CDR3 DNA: TGTGCCAGCAGTTACTCACTAGCGGGGTTAGATACGCAGTATTTT.

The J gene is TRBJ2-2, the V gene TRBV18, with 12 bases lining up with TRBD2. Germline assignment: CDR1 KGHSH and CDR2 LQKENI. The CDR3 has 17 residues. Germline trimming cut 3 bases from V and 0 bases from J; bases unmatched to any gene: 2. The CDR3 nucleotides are TGTGCCAGCTCACCTACTAGCGGGGGGCCGAACACCGGGGAGCTGTTTTTT. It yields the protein CASSPTSGGPNTGELFF. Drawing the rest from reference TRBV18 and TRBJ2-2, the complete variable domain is NAGVMQNPRHLVRRRGQEARLRCSPMKGHSHVYWYRQLPEEGLKFMVYLQKENIIDESGMPKERFSAEFPKEGPSILRIQQVVRGDSAAYFCASSPTSGGPNTGELFFGEGSRLTVL.

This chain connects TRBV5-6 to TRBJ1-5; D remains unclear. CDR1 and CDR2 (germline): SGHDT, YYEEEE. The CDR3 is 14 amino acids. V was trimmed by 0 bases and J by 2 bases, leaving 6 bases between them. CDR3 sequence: CASSLGVRNQPQHF. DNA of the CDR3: TGTGCCAGCAGCTTGGGAGTGCGCAATCAGCCCCAGCATTTT.

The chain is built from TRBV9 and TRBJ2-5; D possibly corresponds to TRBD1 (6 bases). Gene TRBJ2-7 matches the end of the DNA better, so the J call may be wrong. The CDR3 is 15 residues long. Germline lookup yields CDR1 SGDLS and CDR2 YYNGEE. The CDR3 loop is CASSVGPGQTYEQYF. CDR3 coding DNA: TGTGCCAGCAGCGTCGGTCCAGGACAGACCTACGAGCAGTACTTC.

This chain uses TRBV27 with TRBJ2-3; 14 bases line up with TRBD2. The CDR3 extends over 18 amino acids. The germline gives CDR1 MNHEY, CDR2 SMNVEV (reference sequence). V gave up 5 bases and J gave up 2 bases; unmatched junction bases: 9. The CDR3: CASSRFEGLAGVTDTQYF. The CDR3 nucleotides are TGTGCCAGCAGTCGATTTGAGGGACTAGCGGGGGTCACAGATACGCAGTATTTT.

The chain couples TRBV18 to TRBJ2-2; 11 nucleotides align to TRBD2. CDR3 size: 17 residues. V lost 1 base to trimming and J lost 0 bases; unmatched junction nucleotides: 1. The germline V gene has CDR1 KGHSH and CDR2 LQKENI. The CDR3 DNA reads TGTGCCAGCTCACCACTACTAGCGGGAGCGAACACCGGGGAGCTGTTTTTT. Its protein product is CASSPLLAGANTGELFF.

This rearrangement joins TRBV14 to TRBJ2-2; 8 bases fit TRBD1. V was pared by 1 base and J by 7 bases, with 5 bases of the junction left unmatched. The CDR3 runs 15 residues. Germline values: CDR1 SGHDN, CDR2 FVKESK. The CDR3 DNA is TGTGCCAGCAGCCAAGGGCAGGGGGCGGGCGGGGAGCTGTTTTTT. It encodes CASSQGQGAGGELFF.

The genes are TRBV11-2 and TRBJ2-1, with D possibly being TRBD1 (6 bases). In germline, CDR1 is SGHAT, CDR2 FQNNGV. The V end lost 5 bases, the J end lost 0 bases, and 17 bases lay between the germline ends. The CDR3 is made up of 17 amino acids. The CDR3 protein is CASSPRRGHFSYNEQFF. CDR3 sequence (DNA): TGTGCCAGCAGCCCGCGCCGGGGACATTTCTCCTACAATGAGCAGTTCTTC.

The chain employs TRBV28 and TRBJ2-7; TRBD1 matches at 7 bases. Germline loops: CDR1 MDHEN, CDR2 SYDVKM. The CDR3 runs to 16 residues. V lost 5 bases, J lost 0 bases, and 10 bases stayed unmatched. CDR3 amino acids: CASSPSTGTVSYEQYF. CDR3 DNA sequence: TGTGCCAGCAGTCCCTCGACCGGGACAGTCTCCTACGAGCAGTACTTC.